Included here is one T cell receptor beta chain sequence, with context. Its specific antigen is unknown. One end of the junction does not line up with germline, which may come from a read error. A modified ARM-PCR protocol with multiple V-beta primers and a C-beta primer was used to build TCRB libraries from RNA via three nested multiplex PCR rounds. TCRB-specific cDNA was synthesized from around 0.5 ug total RNA with ProtoScript II Reverse Transcriptase and a C-beta primer. For the TCRB libraries, no unique molecular identifiers were described. In the third PCR, barcodes and adapters were added over 25 cycles with Deep VentR (exo-) polymerase, after which 250-500 bp bands were gel purified. TCRB libraries were sequenced with 250 bp paired-end reads on an Illumina HiSeq 2500. The authors processed their data as follows. Reads were cleaned with Trimmomatic, merged with FLASH, assigned V, D and J segments with MiGEC, and analyzed with VDJtools. Repertoire diversity was measured using the Shannon-Wiener diversity index, which was calculated with VDJtools. TCRdb applied fastp at Q25 and MiXCR to the public reads, then kept only in-frame beta chains. CDR3 protein sequences are deduplicated, and each keeps its most common genes and DNA. The V and J calls, along with clone size, are taken from TCRdb and not from the paper's own processing. This sample lists fewer than 10,000 distinct CDR3 sequences; over 60% were detected once. 51% of the sample lies in the top ten.

CDR1 and CDR2 are read off the germline V gene (reference sequence) as DFQATT and SNEGSKA. From the cysteine up to the phenylalanine, the CDR3 has a length of 16 residues. Only the CDR3 region is kept as DNA, spanning 48 bases read in frame from base 1. The sample belongs to a study of tumor-infiltrating lymphocytes in glioblastoma multiforme (dated by TCRdb to 2016 to 2017). The study in broad terms: To test whether intratumoral genomic heterogeneity fosters TIL diversity, the study jointly examined somatic mutations, TIL diversity and immune response activity. The full study reports these points: Because T cells carry unequal numbers of TCR transcripts, RNA-based TCR sequencing may distort clone frequencies. The authors noted that sorting T cells into functional subsets, which was not done in this study, would be a future improvement. Only one glioblastoma patient was included in the TCR and somatic mutation analysis, limiting generalizability.

The AllPrep DNA/RNA mini kit was used to purify genomic DNA and total RNA simultaneously from each of the roughly 9 tumor samples. OD 260/280 ratios above 1.9 and RNA integrity numbers above 6.5 were observed for all RNA. The clonotype originates from a male donor with glioblastoma. This receptor chain uses TRBV20-1 and TRBJ2-1; 11 central nucleotides agree with TRBD2. Sequencing was performed on brain tumor tissue. The CDR3 amino acid sequence is: CSAGRPRLAGMNERFF. In nucleotide form, the sequence is TGCAGTGCTGGTCGACCGAGACTAGCGGGAATGAATGAGCGGTTCTTC.